This entry is about one TCR beta chain. The data belong to a study of blood T cell repertoires in COVID-19. Study background: T cells, B-cell-depleted T cells, or PBMCs provided the cDNA or gDNA that served as material.

In the authors' workflow: Amplification from reference gene primers served as the basis for estimated nucleated cell counts. Method: immunoSEQ multiplex PCR; TCRdb's copy keeps in-frame clones and lacks some. That table furnishes V, J and clone size, whereas the DNA furnished D and trimming. The data hold around 160,000 clones, with approximately 80% observed a single time. This TCR derives from a human donor in a cohort sampled during active COVID-19. Material for sequencing was peripheral blood.

CDR3 nucleotides: TGTGCCAGCAGCAAAGCCGGGGGGGCAGGGCTTAACACCATATATTTT. Translation gives CASSKAGGAGLNTIYF. This sequence joins TRBV21-1 and TRBJ1-3. TRBV21-1 is reported as a pseudogene. This CDR3 comprises 16 residues.